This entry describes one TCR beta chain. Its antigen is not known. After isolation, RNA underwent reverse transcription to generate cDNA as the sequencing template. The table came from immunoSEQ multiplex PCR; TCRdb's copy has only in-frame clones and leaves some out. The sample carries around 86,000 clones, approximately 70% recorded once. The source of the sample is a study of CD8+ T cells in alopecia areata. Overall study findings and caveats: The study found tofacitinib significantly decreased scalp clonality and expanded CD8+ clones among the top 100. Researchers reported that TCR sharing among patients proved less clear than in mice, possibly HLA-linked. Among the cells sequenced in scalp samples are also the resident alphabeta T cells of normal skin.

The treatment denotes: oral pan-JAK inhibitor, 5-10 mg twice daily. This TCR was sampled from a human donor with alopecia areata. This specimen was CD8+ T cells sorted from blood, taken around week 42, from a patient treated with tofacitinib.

The CDR3 DNA reads as TGTGCCAGCAGTGAAATTGGCAGGGGGCCAGAAATGATCTACGAGCAGTACTTC. It is translated as CASSEIGRGPEMIYEQYF. The V call is TRBV2, the J call TRBJ2-7; TRBD1 matches 8 bases. The length of the CDR3 is 18 residues. V shed 2 bases, J shed 3 bases, and the junction held 15 bases outside the gene matches. CDR1 is SNHLY and CDR2 is FYNNEI in the germline V gene.